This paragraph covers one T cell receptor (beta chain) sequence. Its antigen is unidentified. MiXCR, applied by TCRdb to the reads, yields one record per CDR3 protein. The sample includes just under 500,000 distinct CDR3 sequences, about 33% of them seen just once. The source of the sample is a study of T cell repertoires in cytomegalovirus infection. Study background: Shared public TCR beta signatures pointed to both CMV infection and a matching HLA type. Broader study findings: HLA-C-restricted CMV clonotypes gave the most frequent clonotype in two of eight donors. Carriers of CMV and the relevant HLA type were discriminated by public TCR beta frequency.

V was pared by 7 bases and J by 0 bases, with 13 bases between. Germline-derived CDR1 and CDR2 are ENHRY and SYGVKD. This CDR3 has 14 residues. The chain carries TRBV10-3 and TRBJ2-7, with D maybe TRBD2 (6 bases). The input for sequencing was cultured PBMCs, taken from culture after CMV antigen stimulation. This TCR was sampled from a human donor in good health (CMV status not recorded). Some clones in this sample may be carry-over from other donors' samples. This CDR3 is CAIKLAVNSYEQYF. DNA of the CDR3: TGTGCCATCAAGTTAGCGGTGAACTCCTACGAGCAGTACTTC.